The 4 T cell receptor beta chains presented below share a single source sample, sequenced in a study of T cells in Graves' hyperthyroidism and ophthalmopathy. Amplified TCR beta CDR3 regions derived from RNA transcripts. When the TCR CDR3 underwent first-round RT-PCR, the HTBI primer set was used. TCRdb re-analysed the multiplex PCR reads in MiXCR, keeping a single row per CDR3 protein. The sample lists about half a million distinct CDR3 sequences, around 21% occurring once. The sequencing input was blood. The receptors here all came from a man younger than 35 with Graves' hyperthyroidism.

This clonotype has a handful of counts. This chain connects TRBV29-1 to TRBJ2-2; unclear D gene. Germline lookup yields CDR1 SQVTM and CDR2 ANQGSEA. This CDR3 region has 11 residues. V lost 5 bases, J lost 6 bases, and 7 bases lay in between. In nucleotides, the CDR3 is TGCAGCGTTCAAGGTCCCGGGGAGCTGTTTTTT. Translated, it gives CSVQGPGELFF.

The J gene is TRBJ2-5, the V gene TRBV6-1; 7 nucleotides line up with TRBD1. The V gene end was trimmed by 5 bases and the J gene end by 0 bases; junction bases not matched to a gene: 9. CDR3 size: 16 residues. Germline values: CDR1 MNHNS, CDR2 SASEGT. As DNA, the CDR3 is TGTGCCAGCAGTCCCGGGACAGCAAAGTACCAAGAGACCCAGTACTTC. Translated, it gives CASSPGTAKYQETQYF.

Ten or more counts support this clonotype. The chain carries TRBV6-6 and TRBJ2-5, with TRBD2 identical over 9 bases. Germline loops: CDR1 MNHNY, CDR2 SVGAGI (reference sequence). V gave up 0 bases and J gave up 5 bases; unmatched junction bases: 4. The CDR3 contains 15 residues. The chain's CDR3 is CASSYSLAGRETQYF. As DNA, the CDR3 is TGTGCCAGCAGTTACTCGCTAGCGGGACGGGAGACCCAGTACTTC.

There are a few counts of this clonotype. The CDR3 protein is CASSSDIYSYEQYF. The CDR3 DNA is TGCGCCAGCAGCTCGGACATTTACTCCTACGAGCAGTACTTC. The chain links TRBV5-1 to TRBJ2-7; D perhaps matches TRBD1 (5 bases). Germline-derived CDR1 and CDR2 are SGHRS and YFSETQ. Between the trimmed V and J ends, which lost 3 bases and 0 bases, there was a span of 10 bases. The CDR3 loop spans 14 amino acids.